These 15 T cell receptor beta chains came from one sample sequenced in a study of CD8 T cell repertoires and HIV-1 epitope variants. The repertoire was sequenced with immunoSEQ multiplex PCR; TCRdb's copy has only in-frame clones and lacks some. Of thousands of clones in the sample, around two thirds were seen once. No cognate antigen is known for these TCRs. The sequencing sample was made of cultured CD8+ T cells derived from PBMCs. The receptor set was obtained from a male donor with HIV.

This chain connects TRBV11-3 to TRBJ2-2; D gene uncertain. Germline-derived CDR1 and CDR2 are SGHNT and YENEEA. Between the trimmed V and J ends, which lost 0 bases and 12 bases, there was a span of 11 bases. This CDR3 comprises 13 residues. CDR3 sequence: CASSLESSSKLFF. CDR3 in DNA: TGTGCCAGCAGCTTAGAATCAAGTTCCAAGCTGTTTTTT. Together with reference TRBV11-3 and TRBJ2-2, the CDR3 gives the full variable domain: EAGVVQSPRYKIIEKKQPVAFWCNPISGHNTLYWYLQNLGQGPELLIRYENEEAVDDSQLPKDRFSAERLKGVDSTLKIQPAELGDSAVYLCASSLESSSKLFFGEGSRLTVL.

V and J are TRBV2 and TRBJ2-7; 7 bases are shared with TRBD2. Germline loops: CDR1 SNHLY, CDR2 FYNNEI. V gave up 8 bases and J gave up 7 bases; unmatched junction bases: 14. This CDR3 has 14 residues. The CDR3 nucleotides are TGTGCCAGCCAGCACGGAGCGGGGCTTGGGGAGCAGTACTTC. The encoded protein is CASQHGAGLGEQYF.

J is TRBJ1-1 and V is TRBV19; 11 bases are shared with TRBD1. This CDR3 spans 17 amino acids. Per germline, CDR1 LNHDA and CDR2 SQIVND (reference sequence). V lost 7 bases, J lost 4 bases, and 14 bases stayed unmatched. The CDR3 DNA sequence: TGTGCCAGTAAAACACGGGACAGGGGGATCGTGGGCACTGAAGCTTTCTTT. Protein product: CASKTRDRGIVGTEAFF. Full variable domain (outside the CDR3, taken from reference TRBV19 and TRBJ1-1): DGGITQSPKYLFRKEGQNVTLSCEQNLNHDAMYWYRQDPGQGLRLIYYSQIVNDFQKGDIAEGYSVSREKKESFPLTVTSAQKNPTAFYLCASKTRDRGIVGTEAFFGQGTRLTVV.

This rearrangement joins TRBV9 to TRBJ2-3, with 9 bases lining up with TRBD2. This CDR3 is 15 amino acids long. V was pared by 4 bases and J by 6 bases, with 9 bases of the junction left unmatched. Germline CDR1 and CDR2: SGDLS and YYNGEE. The CDR3: CASSSSRTSEDTQYF. DNA of the CDR3: TGTGCCAGCAGCTCAAGCCGGACTAGCGAGGATACGCAGTATTTT.

The V call is TRBV9, the J call TRBJ2-3; D is undetermined. V was pared by 4 bases and J by 1 base, with 13 bases between. Germline values: CDR1 SGDLS, CDR2 YYNGEE. This CDR3 is built from 15 residues. The CDR3 protein is CASSTIEFGTDTQYF. The CDR3 DNA reads TGTGCCAGCAGCACAATAGAATTTGGCACAGATACGCAGTATTTT. Using reference TRBV9 and TRBJ2-3 for the parts outside the CDR3, the full variable domain is DSGVTQTPKHLITATGQRVTLRCSPRSGDLSVYWYQQSLDQGLQFLIQYYNGEERAKGNILERFSAQQFPDLHSELNLSSLELGDSALYFCASSTIEFGTDTQYFGPGTRLTVL.

The V gene is TRBV7-6, the J gene TRBJ1-1, with unresolved D. Looked up from germline, CDR1 is SGHVS and CDR2 is FNYEAQ. The length of the CDR3 is 13 residues. V dropped 1 base and J dropped 1 base, with 4 bases sitting between them. CDR3 loop: CASSLGENTEAFF. CDR3 bases: TGTGCCAGCAGCTTAGGGGAGAACACTGAAGCTTTCTTT.

This clone was detected a few times. The chain combines TRBV10-3 with TRBJ1-2; TRBD1 might be the D (5 bases). Trimming took 10 bases from V and 4 from J, leaving 13 bases between them. Germline loops: CDR1 ENHRY, CDR2 SYGVKD. The CDR3 consists of 12 residues. CDR3 DNA sequence: TGTGCCACCTCTTGGGACGCCTATGGCTACACCTTC. Translating it yields CATSWDAYGYTF.

The chain is built from TRBV27 and TRBJ2-3; D is undetermined. The V gene lost 0 bases and the J gene lost 2 bases, with 9 bases spanning the gap. The V gene's germline CDR1 is MNHEY and CDR2 SMNVEV (reference sequence). CDR3 size: 15 residues. The CDR3 region is CASSLSSPSTDTQYF. As DNA, the CDR3 is TGTGCCAGCAGTTTATCGTCCCCCTCCACAGATACGCAGTATTTT.

This clone was detected only a few times. The chain couples TRBV5-4 to TRBJ1-5, with TRBD1 identical over 7 bases. Per germline, CDR1 SGHNT and CDR2 YYREEE (reference sequence). V dropped 1 base and J dropped 7; count of bases not matched to a gene: 11. CDR3 size: 16 residues. The CDR3 sequence is CASSLWAPGGGQPQHF. The CDR3 coding sequence is TGTGCCAGCAGCTTGTGGGCTCCAGGGGGAGGGCAGCCCCAGCATTTT.

The rearrangement links TRBV5-4 to TRBJ2-7; D possibly corresponds to TRBD1 (5 bases). Germline CDR1 is SGHNT and CDR2 is YYREEE (reference sequence). The CDR3 covers 14 residues. The V end lost 0 bases, the J end lost 1 base, and 8 bases lay between the germline ends. This chain's CDR3 is CASSLVDSSYEQYF. CDR3 bases: TGTGCCAGCAGCTTGGTCGACAGTTCCTACGAGCAGTACTTC.

The rearrangement uses TRBV30 and TRBJ1-1, with unresolved D. From germline, CDR1 is GTSNPN and CDR2 SVGIG (reference sequence). Trimming cost V 5 bases and J 0 bases, with 7 bases left between them. This CDR3 has 12 amino acids. In nucleotides, the CDR3 is TGTGCCTGGGGACCGCTGAACACTGAAGCTTTCTTT. Translating it yields CAWGPLNTEAFF.

The rearrangement joins TRBV27 to TRBJ2-7, with unresolved D. The CDR3 runs 11 residues. Germline V gene lookup returns CDR1 MNHEY and CDR2 SMNVEV (reference sequence). Trimming cost V 8 bases and J 4 bases, with 9 bases left between them. The CDR3 spells CASGREYEQYF. The CDR3 DNA reads TGTGCCAGCGGGCGAGAATACGAGCAGTACTTC.

The rearrangement links TRBV5-6 to TRBJ2-5; D is undetermined. CDR3 length: 14 residues. CDR1 and CDR2 (germline): SGHDT, YYEEEE. Trimming pared 0 bases from V and 2 bases from J, leaving 8 bases between. The CDR3 protein is CASSLGRRQETQYF. The DNA for the CDR3 is TGTGCCAGCAGCTTGGGACGGAGACAAGAGACCCAGTACTTC.

The chain has TRBV6-5 and TRBJ1-2, with a tentative D call TRBD1 (6 bases). Germline V gives CDR1 MNHEY, CDR2 SVGAGI. CDR3 length: 16 residues. Trimming stripped 0 bases from V and 4 bases from J, with 15 bases between. The CDR3 is CASSYSGDTGSYGYTF. Written as DNA, the CDR3 is TGTGCCAGCAGTTACTCCGGGGACACCGGGTCCTATGGCTACACCTTC.

The chain links TRBV19 to TRBJ2-7; TRBD1 matches 9 bases. This CDR3 is built from 15 residues. The junction had 5 bases not matched to a gene; V was cut back by 5 bases and J by 0 bases. The germline gives CDR1 LNHDA, CDR2 SQIVND (reference sequence). The CDR3 DNA follows: TGTGCCAGTAGTTTGGGACAGGGTCTCTCCTACGAGCAGTACTTC. Amino acids: CASSLGQGLSYEQYF.